A selection of T cell receptor beta chains follows, all from one sample in a study of T cell repertoires in cytomegalovirus infection. Each CDR3 protein is one row after TCRdb ran MiXCR on the reads. The repertoire consists of 200,000 to 300,000 distinct CDR3 sequences, with roughly an eighth occurring once and the leading ten covering 1.5% to 2%. Input material: PBMCs. All receptors come from a human donor in good health (CMV status not recorded). Some clones in this sample may be carry-over from other donors' samples. The conserved cysteine and the conserved F or W are not part of the CDR3 here. D genes are given only for firm matches. Clone size is not always given. Where it is, it says once, few, many or a class for expanded clones.

J gene | clone size | D gene | V gene | CDR3 protein
TRBJ1-1 | many | - | TRBV7-2 | ASSLGGTNTEAF
TRBJ1-5 | many | TRBD1 | TRBV7-2 | ASSSTGNQPQH
TRBJ2-1 | many | - | TRBV7-2 | ASSAGLSYNEQF
TRBJ1-1 | - | - | TRBV7-2 | ASSLSGKNTEAF
TRBJ1-5 | - | - | TRBV19 | ASSMEQPNQPQH
TRBJ1-2 | - | TRBD1 | TRBV12-3/TRBV12-4 | ASSQRQGRT
TRBJ2-6 | - | - | TRBV3-1 | ASSHRAGASVLT
TRBJ1-2 | few | - | TRBV6-2/TRBV6-3 | ASSYQGPAYGYT
TRBJ1-1 | few | - | TRBV7-2 | ASSLVRQAF
TRBJ2-4 | many | - | TRBV27 | ASSLLREGAAKNIQY
TRBJ2-1 | many | - | TRBV5-6 | ASGGQLGGHEQF
TRBJ2-3 | many | - | TRBV7-2 | ASNYERLGTDTQY
TRBJ1-2 | many | - | TRBV7-2 | ASSLVRNYGYT
TRBJ2-7 | - | - | TRBV13 | ASSHKGGRVKGGYEQY
TRBJ2-7 | many | - | TRBV6-2/TRBV6-3 | ASSYSMTGTPYEQY
TRBJ2-2 | - | TRBD2 | TRBV5-1 | ASSLQTSGINTGELF
TRBJ1-5 | many | - | TRBV20-1 | SARDGQGAAQPQH
TRBJ2-7 | - | TRBD2 | TRBV7-9 | ASRPTSGRNDEQY
TRBJ2-1 | many | TRBD2 | TRBV19 | ASTGVTSGRYNEQF
TRBJ2-5 | - | - | TRBV9 | ASSVVGGRAETQY
TRBJ2-2 | many | - | TRBV12-3/TRBV12-4 | ASTLSRSGELF
TRBJ2-1 | many | - | TRBV7-2 | ASSLRLNNEQF
TRBJ2-3 | few | TRBD2 | TRBV7-6 | ASSPRVAGGPGVTDTQY
TRBJ2-5 | many | TRBD1 | TRBV5-1 | ASSPGTAQETQY
TRBJ1-5 | many | TRBD1 | TRBV7-2 | ASSPVTGLEGPQH
TRBJ2-2 | - | - | TRBV10-3 | AIGGVTAPGELF
TRBJ2-1 | - | - | TRBV10-3 | AISESITVSYNEQF
TRBJ1-2 | few | - | TRBV28 | ASSFGGLGYGYT
TRBJ1-1 | many | - | TRBV7-2 | ASSFPEQVVREVTEAF
TRBJ1-2 | many | - | TRBV7-2 | ASSLAGSSYYGYT
TRBJ1-2 | - | - | TRBV7-6 | ASSFWGARDNYGYT
TRBJ2-2 | - | - | TRBV15 | ATSREEGSESNTGELF
TRBJ2-7 | many | - | TRBV28 | ASGGRRPSRTYEQY
TRBJ1-5 | few | - | TRBV20-1 | SARAASSNQPQH
TRBJ2-5 | few | - | TRBV19 | ASSSGVQETQY
TRBJ2-1 | few | - | TRBV6-2/TRBV6-3 | ASRVVGGNEQF
TRBJ2-3 | - | TRBD1 | TRBV20-1 | SARTGRGESDTQY
TRBJ1-1 | few | TRBD1 | TRBV29-1 | SVSGQANTEAF
TRBJ2-7 | - | - | TRBV12-3/TRBV12-4 | ASRKGAGAYEQY
TRBJ2-3 | - | TRBD2 | TRBV20-1 | SARDGLRTSGSTDTQY
TRBJ1-1 | many | TRBD1 | TRBV20-1 | SARSGQGWNTEAF
TRBJ1-6 | - | - | TRBV28 | ASSTHIGEYNSPLH
TRBJ1-2 | many | - | TRBV28 | ASIRTVGYGYT
TRBJ2-3 | many | - | TRBV18 | ASSPSDTQY
TRBJ2-7 | - | TRBD2 | TRBV6-2/TRBV6-3 | ASSYEGGEYEQY
TRBJ2-7 | - | - | TRBV6-1 | ASSPGHSSYEQY
TRBJ1-5 | many | - | TRBV7-2 | ASSGGGEQPQH
TRBJ1-4 | - | TRBD1 | TRBV20-1 | SARTGGKLF
TRBJ2-1 | few | TRBD1 | TRBV4-2 | ASSQDRGGPPYNEQF
TRBJ2-3 | many | - | TRBV28 | ASILADTQY
TRBJ2-1 | many | - | TRBV7-9 | ASSPEVGSSYNEQF
TRBJ2-1 | - | TRBD1 | TRBV7-6 | ASSPIRGSYNEQF
TRBJ2-2 | many | - | TRBV11-2 | ASSLDRPGLVTGELF
TRBJ1-2 | many | - | TRBV7-9 | ASSLTRVDGYT
TRBJ1-4 | few | TRBD1 | TRBV2 | ASRPGTGIIEKLF
TRBJ1-2 | - | - | TRBV4-3 | ASSQDREASPIYGYT
TRBJ2-7 | - | - | TRBV2 | ASSFQSLAGRNEQY
TRBJ1-6 | many | - | TRBV7-2 | ASSPGAGGFSPLH
TRBJ2-6 | few | - | TRBV12-3/TRBV12-4 | ASSLTGVPRSGANVLT
TRBJ1-1 | few | - | TRBV20-1 | SAIRDLNTEAF